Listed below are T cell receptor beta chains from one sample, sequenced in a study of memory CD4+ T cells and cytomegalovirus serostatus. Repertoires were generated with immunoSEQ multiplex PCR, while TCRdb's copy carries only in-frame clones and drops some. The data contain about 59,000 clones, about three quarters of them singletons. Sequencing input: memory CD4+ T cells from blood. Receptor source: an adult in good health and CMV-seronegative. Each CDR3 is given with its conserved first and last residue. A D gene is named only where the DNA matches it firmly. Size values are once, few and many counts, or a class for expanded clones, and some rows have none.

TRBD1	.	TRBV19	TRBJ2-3	CASSGRTGGTDTQYF	TGTGCCAGTAGTGGAAGGACAGGGGGAACAGATACGCAGTATTTT
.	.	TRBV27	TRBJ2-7	CASSKGVSFTYEQYF	TGTGCCAGCAGCAAAGGGGTCTCCTTTACTTACGAGCAGTACTTC
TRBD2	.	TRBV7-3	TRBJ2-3	CASSFKPGRTDTQYF	TGTGCCAGCAGCTTCAAGCCCGGGAGGACAGATACGCAGTATTTT
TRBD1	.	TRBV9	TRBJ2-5	CASSPVGGGQETQYF	TGTGCCAGCAGCCCTGTAGGGGGCGGCCAAGAGACCCAGTACTTC
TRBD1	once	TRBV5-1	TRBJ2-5	CASSLTGVWETQYF	TGCGCCAGCAGCTTGACAGGGGTATGGGAGACCCAGTACTTC
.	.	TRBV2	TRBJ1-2	CASSKRTAIEGYTF	TGTGCCAGCAGCAAGAGGACAGCCATAGAAGGCTACACCTTC
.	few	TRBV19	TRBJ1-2	CASRGTAVDYGYTF	TGTGCCAGTAGAGGGACCGCAGTCGACTATGGCTACACCTTC
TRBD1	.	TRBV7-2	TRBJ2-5	CASSPQTGDGTQYF	TGTGCCAGCAGCCCTCAGACAGGGGACGGGACCCAGTACTTC
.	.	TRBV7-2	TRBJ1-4	CASSLAGIGQGTSKLFF	TGTGCCAGCAGCTTAGCCGGGATAGGCCAGGGGACTTCGAAACTGTTTTTT
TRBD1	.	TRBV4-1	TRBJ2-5	CASSPQRTGGAETQYF	TGCGCCAGCAGCCCCCAACGGACAGGGGGCGCGGAGACCCAGTACTTC
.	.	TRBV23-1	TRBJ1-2	CASSQGPEANYGYTF	TGCGCCAGCAGTCAGGGACCCGAGGCTAACTATGGCTACACCTTC
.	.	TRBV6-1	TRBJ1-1	CASSVGEPEAFF	TGTGCCAGCAGTGTTGGAGAGCCAGAAGCTTTCTTT
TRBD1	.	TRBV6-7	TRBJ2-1	CASRPKTGGGNTPGNEQFF	TGTGCCAGCAGACCGAAGACAGGGGGCGGCAATACCCCTGGGAATGAGCAGTTCTTC
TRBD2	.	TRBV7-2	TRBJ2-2	CASSLLAGTGELFF	TGTGCCAGCAGCTTGCTAGCGGGTACCGGGGAGCTGTTTTTT
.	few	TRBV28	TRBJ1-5	CASSPDSNQPQHF	TGTGCCAGCAGTCCCGATAGCAATCAGCCCCAGCATTTT
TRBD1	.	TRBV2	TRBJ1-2	CASSPDRGDYGYTF	TGTGCCAGCAGTCCGGACAGGGGGGACTATGGCTACACCTTC
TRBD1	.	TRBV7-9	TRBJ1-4	CASSHAQGALEKLFF	TGTGCCAGCAGTCACGCACAGGGGGCGCTTGAAAAACTGTTTTTT
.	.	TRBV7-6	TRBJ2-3	CASSPGTDTQYF	TGTGCCAGCAGCCCCGGCACAGATACGCAGTATTTT
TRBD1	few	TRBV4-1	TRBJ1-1	CASSQAGTGSISTEAFF	TGCGCCAGCAGCCAAGCCGGGACAGGGAGCATCTCCACTGAAGCTTTCTTT
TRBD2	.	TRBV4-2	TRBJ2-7	CASSQDGSQRGAYEQYF	TGTGCCAGCAGCCAAGATGGTTCCCAGCGGGGGGCCTACGAGCAGTACTTC
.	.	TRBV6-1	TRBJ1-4	CASSERFATNEKLFF	TGTGCCAGCAGTGAAAGGTTCGCAACTAATGAAAAACTGTTTTTT
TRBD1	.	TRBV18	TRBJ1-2	CASSPRTGSNYGYTF	TGTGCCAGCTCACCGAGGACAGGATCCAACTATGGCTACACCTTC
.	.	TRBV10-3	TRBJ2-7	CAATTGPTEQYF	TGTGCCGCCACCACGGGACCGACCGAGCAGTACTTC
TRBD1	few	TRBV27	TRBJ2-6	CASSLIPGQGLSGANVLTF	TGTGCCAGCAGTTTGATACCGGGACAGGGTCTCTCTGGGGCCAACGTCCTGACTTTC
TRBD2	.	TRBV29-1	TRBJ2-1	CSAAKGLTYNEQFF	TGCAGCGCCGCCAAGGGACTAACTTACAATGAGCAGTTCTTC
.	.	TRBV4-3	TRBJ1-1	CASSLRSGGTEAFF	TGCGCCAGCAGCCTTCGGTCCGGGGGCACTGAAGCTTTCTTT
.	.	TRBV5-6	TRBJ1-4	CASSPLGGPMELFF	TGTGCCAGCAGCCCACTGGGGGGCCCGATGGAACTGTTTTTT
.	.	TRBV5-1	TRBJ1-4	CASSLAPTGTNEKLFF	TGCGCCAGCAGCTTGGCCCCGACAGGAACAAATGAAAAACTGTTTTTT
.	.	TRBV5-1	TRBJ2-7	CASTAGGSVREQYF	TGCGCCAGCACCGCTGGGGGCAGCGTAAGGGAGCAGTACTTC
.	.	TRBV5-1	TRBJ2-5	CASSLGSGETQYF	TGCGCCAGCAGCTTGGGATCGGGGGAGACCCAGTACTTC
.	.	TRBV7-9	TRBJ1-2	CASTWGGESGHTF	TGTGCCAGCACCTGGGGGGGCGAATCTGGCCACACCTTC
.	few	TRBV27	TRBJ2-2	CASSDGVGTGELFF	TGTGCCAGCAGTGACGGGGTAGGGACCGGGGAGCTGTTTTTT
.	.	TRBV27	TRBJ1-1	CASRGWVNTEAFF	TGTGCCAGCCGTGGATGGGTGAACACTGAAGCTTTCTTT
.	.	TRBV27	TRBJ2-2	CASSFFGFQIAGLRMTGELFF	TGTGCCAGCAGTTTTTTTGGGTTCCAAATCGCGGGCCTCCGGATGACGGGGGAGCTGTTTTTT
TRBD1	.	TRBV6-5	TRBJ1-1	CASRNRGGTEAFF	TGTGCCAGCAGGAACAGGGGTGGGACTGAAGCTTTCTTT
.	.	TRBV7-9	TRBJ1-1	CASSIGSTSNTEAFF	TGTGCCAGCAGTATCGGCTCGACCTCGAACACTGAAGCTTTCTTT
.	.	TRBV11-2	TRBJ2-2	CASSLQFSNTGELFF	TGTGCCAGCAGTTTACAATTCTCAAACACCGGGGAGCTGTTTTTT
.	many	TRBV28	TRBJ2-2	CATLTGTGTGELFF	TGTGCCACCCTGACCGGGACGGGGACCGGGGAGCTGTTTTTT
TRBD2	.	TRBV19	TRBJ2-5	CASSAALAGGRDVKTQYF	TGTGCCAGTAGTGCCGCACTAGCGGGAGGCCGGGACGTAAAGACCCAGTACTTC
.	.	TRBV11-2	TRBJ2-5	CASSFYRRETQYF	TGTGCCAGCAGCTTTTATAGGAGAGAGACCCAGTACTTC
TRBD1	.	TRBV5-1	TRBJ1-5	CASSPTGTGGSQPQHF	TGCGCCAGCAGCCCCACCGGGACAGGGGGCAGTCAGCCCCAGCATTTT
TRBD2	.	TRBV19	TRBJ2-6	CATMGLDPSSGANVLTF	TGTGCCACCATGGGACTAGACCCGAGCTCTGGGGCCAACGTCCTGACTTTC
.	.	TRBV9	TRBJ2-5	CASSEGTTEGTQYF	TGTGCCAGCAGCGAAGGGACAACCGAAGGGACCCAGTACTTC
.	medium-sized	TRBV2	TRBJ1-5	CASRVSIMDRFHF	TGTGCCAGCAGAGTCTCGATCATGGACCGATTTCACTTT
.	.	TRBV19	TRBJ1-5	CASSRTGYSNQPQHF	TGTGCCAGTAGTCGAACAGGTTATAGCAATCAGCCCCAGCATTTT
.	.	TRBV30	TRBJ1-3	CAWSVAYGNTIYF	TGTGCCTGGAGTGTAGCCTACGGAAACACCATATATTTT
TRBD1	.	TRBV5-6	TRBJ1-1	CASSLGWKGADTEAFF	TGTGCCAGCAGCTTGGGATGGAAGGGGGCTGACACTGAAGCTTTCTTT
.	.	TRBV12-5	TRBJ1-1	CASGPTGMNTEAFF	TGTGCTAGTGGCCCGACAGGTATGAACACTGAAGCTTTCTTT
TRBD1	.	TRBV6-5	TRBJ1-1	CASRGQPMNTEAFF	TGTGCCAGCAGGGGACAGCCTATGAACACTGAAGCTTTCTTT
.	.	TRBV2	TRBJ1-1	CASSGKANTEAFF	TGTGCCAGCAGTGGAAAAGCGAACACTGAAGCTTTCTTT
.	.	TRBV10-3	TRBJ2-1	CAISEYRGAELGNEQFF	TGTGCCATCAGTGAGTATAGGGGAGCGGAATTGGGGAATGAGCAGTTCTTC
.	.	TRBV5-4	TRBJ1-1	CASSSGYRGNTEAFF	TGTGCCAGCAGCTCAGGGTATAGGGGGAACACTGAAGCTTTCTTT
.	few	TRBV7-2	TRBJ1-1	CASTAALGPSTEAFF	TGTGCCAGCACCGCCGCCCTTGGTCCGAGCACTGAAGCTTTCTTT